The T cell receptor beta chain under discussion was sequenced for a study of human T cells and chemical hapten exposure. Study at large: Across its roughly 22 weeks, the study gave patients weekly diphenylcyclopropenone doses to the scalp.

Trimming stripped 6 bases from V and 7 bases from J, with 16 bases between. This CDR3 has 14 amino acids. The germline V gene encodes CDR1 MNHEY and CDR2 SVGEGT. Documented time point: pre-sensitization, week 0. Treatment: therapeutic diphenylcyclopropenone sensitization with weekly scalp DPC. Donation of samples came from alopecia patients who were 18 to 70 years old and suitable for DPC. Whole blood that had not been fractionated was the source of extracted total RNA. This clonotype was seen at least ten times. Unique molecular identifiers were affixed to discrete cDNA molecules within the library. TCRdb independently ran MiXCR on the RACE reads; one entry per CDR3 protein. The sample lists roughly 380,000 distinct CDR3 sequences; 5.1% were seen once.

Material: whole blood, obtained in connection with sensitization to the hapten diphenylcyclopropenone (DPC). The rearrangement uses TRBV6-2 or TRBV6-3 and TRBJ2-4; D may be TRBD1 (5 bases). This clonotype originated in a woman aged 50 to 65 with alopecia areata. Some clones in this sample may be carry-over from other donors' samples. CDR3 nucleotides: TGTGCCAGCAGGCGCGCCAGGGTACAGAACATTCAGTACTTC. Translating it yields CASRRARVQNIQYF.